Listed below are T cell receptor beta chains from one sample, sequenced in a study of cytomegalovirus exposure and HLA in healthy donors. Method: immunoSEQ multiplex PCR; TCRdb's copy keeps in-frame clones and lacks some. The data show under 150,000 clones, nearly 80% seen once. The sequencing input was PBMCs. These receptors all stem from a male donor in good health and CMV-seronegative. The CDR3 runs from the conserved cysteine through the conserved F or W. Fields, in order: clone size, J gene, CDR3 length, D gene, V gene, CDR3 protein, CDR3 DNA. A D gene is named only where the DNA matches it firmly. The size entry is marked missing in some rows and otherwise reads once, few, many or a size class.

clone size: once; J gene: TRBJ2-3; CDR3 length: 15; D gene: TRBD2; V gene: TRBV7-9; CDR3 protein: CASSNSSGGAHTQYF; CDR3 DNA: TGTGCCAGCAGTAATTCTAGCGGGGGGGCCCATACGCAGTATTTT
clone size: NA; J gene: TRBJ1-1; CDR3 length: 13; D gene: TRBD1; V gene: TRBV11-3; CDR3 protein: CASSLQGAGEAFF; CDR3 DNA: TGTGCCAGCAGTCTTCAGGGGGCAGGAGAAGCTTTCTTT
clone size: NA; J gene: TRBJ1-4; CDR3 length: 12; D gene: TRBD1; V gene: TRBV10-2; CDR3 protein: CAATRQGEKLFF; CDR3 DNA: TGCGCCGCCACCCGACAGGGTGAAAAACTGTTTTTT
clone size: NA; J gene: TRBJ1-6; CDR3 length: 16; D gene: TRBD1; V gene: TRBV7-9; CDR3 protein: CASSPEGGQGGIPLHF; CDR3 DNA: TGTGCCAGCAGCCCAGAGGGGGGACAGGGTGGTATACCCCTCCACTTT
clone size: NA; J gene: TRBJ1-3; CDR3 length: 15; D gene: TRBD1; V gene: TRBV11-2; CDR3 protein: CASSRQGASGNTIYF; CDR3 DNA: TGTGCCAGCAGCAGACAGGGGGCGAGTGGAAACACCATATATTTT
clone size: few; J gene: TRBJ1-4; CDR3 length: 15; D gene: NA; V gene: TRBV10-3; CDR3 protein: CAISETSGEGEKLFF; CDR3 DNA: TGTGCCATCAGTGAGACCTCAGGGGAAGGGGAAAAACTGTTTTTT
clone size: NA; J gene: TRBJ2-7; CDR3 length: 12; D gene: NA; V gene: TRBV7-9; CDR3 protein: CSSSSDNYEQYF; CDR3 DNA: TGTTCCAGCAGCTCGGACAACTACGAGCAGTACTTC
clone size: NA; J gene: TRBJ1-4; CDR3 length: 17; D gene: NA; V gene: TRBV12-5; CDR3 protein: CASGFGPGTPSNEKLFF; CDR3 DNA: TGTGCTAGTGGTTTTGGGCCGGGGACACCATCTAATGAAAAACTGTTTTTT
clone size: NA; J gene: TRBJ2-3; CDR3 length: 13; D gene: NA; V gene: TRBV11-3; CDR3 protein: CASSLAPPDTQYF; CDR3 DNA: TGTGCCAGCAGCTTAGCCCCCCCGGATACGCAGTATTTT
clone size: NA; J gene: TRBJ2-1; CDR3 length: 16; D gene: NA; V gene: TRBV5-1; CDR3 protein: CASSLGGGSSYNEQFF; CDR3 DNA: TGCGCCAGCAGCTTGGGAGGGGGATCCTCCTACAATGAGCAGTTCTTC
clone size: NA; J gene: TRBJ1-5; CDR3 length: 17; D gene: NA; V gene: TRBV4-2; CDR3 protein: CASSQDRGIGGEGAQHF; CDR3 DNA: TGTGCCAGCAGCCAAGATCGGGGCATTGGCGGGGAGGGGGCCCAGCATTTT
clone size: few; J gene: TRBJ2-2; CDR3 length: 16; D gene: NA; V gene: TRBV18; CDR3 protein: CASSPQGGVPTGELFF; CDR3 DNA: TGTGCCAGCTCACCACAAGGAGGGGTCCCCACCGGGGAGCTGTTTTTT
clone size: NA; J gene: TRBJ2-1; CDR3 length: 15; D gene: TRBD2; V gene: TRBV6-5; CDR3 protein: CASSLAGSSYNEQFF; CDR3 DNA: TGTGCCAGCAGCCTAGCGGGGTCCTCCTACAATGAGCAGTTCTTC
clone size: NA; J gene: TRBJ2-7; CDR3 length: 15; D gene: TRBD1; V gene: TRBV10-3; CDR3 protein: CAISEFGTEGYEQYF; CDR3 DNA: TGTGCCATCAGTGAGTTTGGGACAGAAGGCTACGAGCAGTACTTC
clone size: NA; J gene: TRBJ2-3; CDR3 length: 14; D gene: TRBD1; V gene: TRBV5-1; CDR3 protein: CASSLQGLTDTQYF; CDR3 DNA: TGCGCCAGCAGCTTACAGGGGCTAACAGATACGCAGTATTTT
clone size: once; J gene: TRBJ2-7; CDR3 length: 15; D gene: TRBD2; V gene: TRBV30; CDR3 protein: CAWSVGGGVAYEQYF; CDR3 DNA: TGTGCCTGGAGTGTTGGCGGGGGGGTAGCCTACGAGCAGTACTTC
clone size: NA; J gene: TRBJ2-7; CDR3 length: 14; D gene: NA; V gene: TRBV9; CDR3 protein: CASSEGGDPYEQYF; CDR3 DNA: TGTGCCAGCAGCGAGGGAGGAGATCCCTACGAGCAGTACTTC
clone size: NA; J gene: TRBJ2-7; CDR3 length: 17; D gene: TRBD1; V gene: TRBV12-5; CDR3 protein: CASGLVLGQGSSYEQYF; CDR3 DNA: TGTGCTAGTGGTTTGGTACTAGGACAGGGTAGCTCCTACGAGCAGTACTTC
clone size: NA; J gene: TRBJ2-2; CDR3 length: 17; D gene: TRBD2; V gene: TRBV4-2; CDR3 protein: CASSQDRTGSGGGELFF; CDR3 DNA: TGTGCCAGCAGCCAAGATAGGACGGGCTCGGGGGGCGGGGAGCTGTTTTTT
clone size: NA; J gene: TRBJ1-5; CDR3 length: 15; D gene: TRBD1; V gene: TRBV4-2; CDR3 protein: CASSEGQGGNQPQHF; CDR3 DNA: TGTGCCAGCAGCGAGGGACAGGGCGGCAATCAGCCCCAGCATTTT
clone size: NA; J gene: TRBJ1-1; CDR3 length: 15; D gene: TRBD1; V gene: TRBV7-2; CDR3 protein: CASSFSGTANTEAFF; CDR3 DNA: TGTGCCAGCAGCTTCTCCGGGACAGCGAACACTGAAGCTTTCTTT
clone size: NA; J gene: TRBJ2-2; CDR3 length: 17; D gene: TRBD2; V gene: TRBV5-4; CDR3 protein: CASRLRLAGGPFGELFF; CDR3 DNA: TGTGCCAGCAGACTACGACTAGCGGGGGGGCCGTTCGGGGAGCTGTTTTTT
clone size: NA; J gene: TRBJ1-1; CDR3 length: 14; D gene: NA; V gene: TRBV7-9; CDR3 protein: CASSLAGVNTEAFF; CDR3 DNA: TGTGCCAGCAGCCTGGCAGGTGTGAACACTGAAGCTTTCTTT
clone size: NA; J gene: TRBJ2-1; CDR3 length: 13; D gene: NA; V gene: TRBV2; CDR3 protein: CASSQDQEGEQFF; CDR3 DNA: TGTGCCAGCAGCCAAGACCAGGAGGGTGAGCAGTTCTTC
clone size: NA; J gene: TRBJ2-5; CDR3 length: 16; D gene: TRBD1; V gene: TRBV5-1; CDR3 protein: CASSLGPQGALETQYF; CDR3 DNA: TGCGCCAGCAGCTTGGGCCCCCAGGGGGCGTTGGAGACCCAGTACTTC
clone size: once; J gene: TRBJ1-2; CDR3 length: 17; D gene: NA; V gene: TRBV7-2; CDR3 protein: CASSLMSTVHTNYGYTF; CDR3 DNA: TGTGCCAGCAGCTTAATGTCAACAGTTCACACCAACTATGGCTACACCTTC
clone size: NA; J gene: TRBJ2-7; CDR3 length: 13; D gene: TRBD2; V gene: TRBV7-2; CDR3 protein: CASRLAGRYEQYF; CDR3 DNA: TGTGCCAGCAGACTAGCGGGAAGATACGAGCAGTACTTC
clone size: once; J gene: TRBJ1-5; CDR3 length: 15; D gene: NA; V gene: TRBV27; CDR3 protein: CASSLAPGRDQPQHF; CDR3 DNA: TGTGCCAGCAGTTTAGCCCCCGGGAGGGACCAGCCCCAGCATTTT
clone size: few; J gene: TRBJ1-5; CDR3 length: 14; D gene: NA; V gene: TRBV7-9; CDR3 protein: CASSLGGPGQPQHF; CDR3 DNA: TGTGCCAGCAGCCTAGGGGGGCCCGGTCAGCCCCAGCATTTT
clone size: NA; J gene: TRBJ2-5; CDR3 length: 16; D gene: TRBD1; V gene: TRBV11-3; CDR3 protein: CASSFGGQGDQETQYF; CDR3 DNA: TGTGCCAGCAGCTTCGGGGGACAGGGGGACCAAGAGACCCAGTACTTC
clone size: NA; J gene: TRBJ1-2; CDR3 length: 19; D gene: TRBD1; V gene: TRBV4-1; CDR3 protein: CASSQDPRTGGSGGYGYTF; CDR3 DNA: TGCGCCAGCAGCCAAGATCCACGGACAGGGGGTTCGGGGGGCTATGGCTACACCTTC
clone size: NA; J gene: TRBJ2-5; CDR3 length: 15; D gene: TRBD2; V gene: TRBV6-6; CDR3 protein: CASSIGLAAQETQYF; CDR3 DNA: TGTGCCAGCAGCATTGGACTAGCGGCCCAAGAGACCCAGTACTTC
clone size: NA; J gene: TRBJ2-3; CDR3 length: 14; D gene: NA; V gene: TRBV7-2; CDR3 protein: CASSPWRGPDTQYF; CDR3 DNA: TGTGCCAGCAGCCCCTGGCGGGGGCCAGATACGCAGTATTTT
clone size: NA; J gene: TRBJ2-7; CDR3 length: 14; D gene: NA; V gene: TRBV27; CDR3 protein: CASQGTPESYEQYF; CDR3 DNA: TGTGCCAGTCAGGGGACCCCGGAGTCCTACGAGCAGTACTTC
clone size: NA; J gene: TRBJ2-3; CDR3 length: 11; D gene: NA; V gene: TRBV20-1; CDR3 protein: CSASPLDTQYF; CDR3 DNA: TGCAGTGCTAGCCCCCTGGATACGCAGTATTTT
clone size: NA; J gene: TRBJ1-1; CDR3 length: 15; D gene: TRBD1; V gene: TRBV5-1; CDR3 protein: CASSQTGGSHTEAFF; CDR3 DNA: TGCGCCAGCAGCCAGACAGGGGGATCTCACACTGAAGCTTTCTTT
clone size: NA; J gene: TRBJ1-1; CDR3 length: 16; D gene: NA; V gene: TRBV5-1; CDR3 protein: CASSSGGLTGRTEAFF; CDR3 DNA: TGCGCCAGCAGCTCCGGGGGGTTGACAGGACGCACTGAAGCTTTCTTT
clone size: NA; J gene: TRBJ1-6; CDR3 length: 14; D gene: TRBD1; V gene: TRBV7-8; CDR3 protein: CASSLGGGSSPLHF; CDR3 DNA: TGTGCCAGCAGCTTAGGAGGGGGCAGTTCACCCCTCCACTTT
clone size: NA; J gene: TRBJ2-2; CDR3 length: 18; D gene: NA; V gene: TRBV4-2; CDR3 protein: CASSQDNGHRANTGELFF; CDR3 DNA: TGTGCCAGCAGCCAAGATAATGGGCACAGGGCGAACACCGGGGAGCTGTTTTTT
clone size: NA; J gene: TRBJ2-7; CDR3 length: 14; D gene: NA; V gene: TRBV5-4; CDR3 protein: CASSLAGSSYEQYF; CDR3 DNA: TGTGCCAGCAGCTTGGCGGGGAGCTCCTACGAGCAGTACTTC
clone size: NA; J gene: TRBJ2-6; CDR3 length: 18; D gene: TRBD1; V gene: TRBV12-5; CDR3 protein: CASGWSDRGLSGANVLTF; CDR3 DNA: TGTGCTAGTGGTTGGTCCGACAGGGGACTCTCTGGGGCCAACGTCCTGACTTTC
clone size: NA; J gene: TRBJ2-1; CDR3 length: 16; D gene: TRBD2; V gene: TRBV2; CDR3 protein: CASQGPPGGDAGRQFF; CDR3 DNA: TGTGCCAGCCAAGGCCCCCCGGGGGGGGACGCCGGCAGGCAGTTCTTC
clone size: NA; J gene: TRBJ2-1; CDR3 length: 16; D gene: TRBD2; V gene: TRBV7-3; CDR3 protein: CASSPNRLAGTNEQFF; CDR3 DNA: TGTGCCAGCAGCCCTAATAGGCTAGCGGGGACCAATGAGCAGTTCTTC
clone size: NA; J gene: TRBJ2-5; CDR3 length: 17; D gene: TRBD2; V gene: TRBV11-3; CDR3 protein: CASSLGTSGGPEETQYF; CDR3 DNA: TGTGCCAGCAGCCTCGGGACTAGCGGGGGGCCCGAGGAGACCCAGTACTTC
clone size: NA; J gene: TRBJ2-5; CDR3 length: 15; D gene: NA; V gene: TRBV27; CDR3 protein: CASSLGSRGQETQYF; CDR3 DNA: TGTGCCAGCAGTTTAGGGTCAAGGGGGCAAGAGACCCAGTACTTC
clone size: once; J gene: TRBJ2-2; CDR3 length: 18; D gene: TRBD1; V gene: TRBV7-3; CDR3 protein: CASSLTGQGAPWAGELFF; CDR3 DNA: TGTGCCAGCAGCTTAACCGGACAGGGGGCGCCTTGGGCCGGGGAGCTGTTTTTT
clone size: NA; J gene: TRBJ1-4; CDR3 length: 14; D gene: TRBD1; V gene: TRBV27; CDR3 protein: CASSLKGQAEKLFF; CDR3 DNA: TGTGCCAGCAGTTTAAAGGGACAGGCCGAAAAACTGTTTTTT
clone size: once; J gene: TRBJ1-6; CDR3 length: 15; D gene: TRBD1; V gene: TRBV7-8; CDR3 protein: CASSLLGQGLSPLHF; CDR3 DNA: TGTGCCAGCAGCCTGTTGGGACAGGGCTTATCACCCCTCCACTTT
clone size: NA; J gene: TRBJ1-6; CDR3 length: 16; D gene: TRBD1; V gene: TRBV4-2; CDR3 protein: CASSRTGTGYNSPLHF; CDR3 DNA: TGTGCCAGCAGCCGAACCGGGACAGGGTATAATTCACCCCTCCACTTT
clone size: NA; J gene: TRBJ1-1; CDR3 length: 14; D gene: NA; V gene: TRBV18; CDR3 protein: CASSLDSKNTEAFF; CDR3 DNA: TGTGCCAGCTCACTGGACAGTAAGAACACTGAAGCTTTCTTT
clone size: NA; J gene: TRBJ1-5; CDR3 length: 15; D gene: NA; V gene: TRBV21-1; CDR3 protein: CASIRDRGFHQPQHF; CDR3 DNA: TGTGCCAGCATCCGGGACAGGGGTTTTCATCAGCCCCAGCATTTT